These 11 T cell receptor beta chains originate from one sample sequenced in a study of human T cells and chemical hapten exposure. This sample's time point: pre-sensitization, week 0. Treatment in this sample: therapeutic diphenylcyclopropenone sensitization with weekly scalp DPC. In TCRdb, the RACE reads were re-called with MiXCR into one record per CDR3 protein. The sample contains over 300,000 distinct CDR3 sequences, roughly 5% of which appear only once. The specimen comprised whole blood, sampled in connection with sensitization to the hapten diphenylcyclopropenone (DPC). The receptors derive from a woman aged 50 to 60 with alopecia areata. Some clones in this sample may be carry-over from other donors' samples.

In this sample, this clonotype turned up a few times. The chain uses TRBV3-1 and TRBJ2-1; 11 bases map to TRBD2. The V and J ends lost 4 bases and 10 bases, in that order; junction bases with no gene match: 9. The CDR3 totals 15 residues. The germline V gene has CDR1 LGHDT and CDR2 YNNKEL (reference sequence). In DNA form, the CDR3 reads TGTGCCAGCAGCCCCGGAACTAGCGGGAGCGCGGAGCAGTTCTTC. This translates into CASSPGTSGSAEQFF.

The table lists this clonotype with a few counts. CDR3 region: CASSQERGHSYGYTF. The DNA for the CDR3 is TGTGCCAGCAGCCAAGAAAGAGGACATTCCTATGGCTACACCTTC. The chain uses TRBV3-1 and TRBJ1-2; D is possibly TRBD1 (5 bases). The length of the CDR3 is 15 residues. V lost 0 bases and J lost 4, with 12 bases in between. Germline V gene sequence: CDR1 LGHDT, CDR2 YNNKEL (reference sequence). The whole variable domain, remainder taken from reference TRBV3-1 and TRBJ1-2, is DTAVSQTPKYLVTQMGNDKSIKCEQNLGHDTMYWYKQDSKKFLKIMFSYNNKELIINETVPNRFSPKSPDKAHLNLHINSLELGDSAVYFCASSQERGHSYGYTFGSGTRLTVV.

Points on this clonotype: A much larger clone lies one base from this, so it may be a read error. The chain joins TRBV13 to TRBJ2-7; 9 bases fit TRBD2. Per the germline V gene, CDR1 is PRHDT and CDR2 is FYEKMQ (reference sequence). This CDR3 contains 15 residues. CDR3 region: CASSPPGLAFYEQNF. CDR3 sequence (DNA): TGTGCCAGCAGCCCACCGGGACTAGCTTTCTACGAGCAGAACTTC. Drawing the rest from reference TRBV13 and TRBJ2-7, the complete variable domain is AAGVIQSPRHLIKEKRETATLKCYPIPRHDTVYWYQQGPGQDPQFLISFYEKMQSDKGSIPDRFSAQQFSDYHSELNMSSLELGDSALYFCASSPPGLAFYEQNFGPGTRLTVT.

The J gene is TRBJ2-7, the V gene TRBV13; D is perhaps TRBD2 (5 bases). V lost 11 bases to trimming and J lost 5 bases, with 22 bases between them. The CDR3 runs 14 residues. Germline V gene data show CDR1 as PRHDT and CDR2 as FYEKMQ (reference sequence). The CDR3 region is CASGPFPGKDEQYF. CDR3 sequence (DNA): TGTGCCTCTGGCCCGTTCCCCGGGAAGGACGAGCAGTACTTC.

In its sample, this clonotype was seen a few times. The J gene is TRBJ1-2, the V gene TRBV4-3; D is perhaps TRBD1 (6 bases). The germline CDR1 and CDR2 sequences are LGHNA and YSLEER. This CDR3 has 15 amino acids. V lost 0 bases to trimming and J lost 4 bases, with 12 bases between them. The chain's CDR3 is CASSQDHREFYGYTF. The CDR3 nucleotides read TGCGCCAGCAGCCAAGATCACAGGGAATTCTATGGCTACACCTTC.

The chain employs TRBV27 and TRBJ1-1, with a possible D match to TRBD1 (5 bases). This CDR3 is built from 15 residues. The V gene lost 1 base and the J gene lost 0 bases, with 9 bases spanning the gap. Germline V gene data show CDR1 as MNHEY and CDR2 as SMNVEV (reference sequence). CDR3 nucleotides: TGTGCCAGCAGTTTATATCAGGGCCTGAACACTGAAGCTTTCTTT. Translation gives CASSLYQGLNTEAFF.

This clonotype was observed many times. This chain links TRBV10-3 with TRBJ2-1; a weak D match, TRBD1 (6 bases). The germline V gene has CDR1 ENHRY and CDR2 SYGVKD. Trimming cost V 5 bases and J 2 bases, with 10 bases left between them. This CDR3 has 14 residues. The CDR3 DNA is TGTGCCATCAGTCCGGGACACCCCTACAATGAGCAGTTCTTC. Amino acids: CAISPGHPYNEQFF.

Ten or more counts support this clonotype. The V and J genes are TRBV3-1 and TRBJ2-3, with D hard to call. CDR1 and CDR2 (germline): LGHDT, YNNKEL (reference sequence). The CDR3 consists of 13 residues. V dropped 4 bases and J dropped 2 bases, with 7 bases sitting between them. CDR3 coding DNA: TGTGCCAGCAGCCCGGCGCCCACAGATACGCAGTATTTT. It is translated as CASSPAPTDTQYF.

This clonotype was recorded many times. This chain joins TRBV7-9 and TRBJ1-3; D uncertain. Germline-derived CDR1 and CDR2 are SEHNR and FQNEAQ (reference sequence). The CDR3 runs 16 residues. The germline V and J ends were trimmed by 5 bases and 0 bases, with 14 bases remaining between them. CDR3 region: CASSPEGRYSGNTIYF. CDR3 nucleotide sequence: TGTGCCAGCAGCCCAGAAGGACGGTACTCTGGAAACACCATATATTTT.

This clonotype came up many times. The J gene is TRBJ2-7, the V gene TRBV3-1; D is undetermined. Germline V lookup: CDR1 LGHDT, CDR2 YNNKEL (reference sequence). The CDR3 has 13 amino acids. The V end lost 2 bases, the J end lost 3 bases, and 8 bases lay between the germline ends. The CDR3 sequence: CASSQSEIYEQYF. The CDR3 DNA sequence: TGTGCCAGCAGCCAAAGCGAGATCTACGAGCAGTACTTC.

Many counts were recorded for this clonotype. This chain links TRBV6-6 with TRBJ2-7; 9 bases are shared with TRBD2. The CDR3 loop spans 16 amino acids. V lost 2 bases and J lost 6; bases outside the gene matches: 11. The germline V gene has CDR1 MNHNY and CDR2 SVGAGI (reference sequence). CDR3 DNA: TGTGCCAGCAGTTACGCCGCGGGAGGGCCTTCCGGCGAGCAGTACTTC. This encodes CASSYAAGGPSGEQYF.